This T cell receptor (beta chain) was sequenced during a study of vaccination effects on CD4 cells after COVID-19. Study-wide results and caveats: Marked clonal contraction was seen in infection- and vaccine-induced clones late after vaccination.

This clone was counted a few times. Its specificity is unknown. Libraries were prepared by immunoSEQ multiplex PCR; TCRdb keeps only in-frame clonotypes and omits some of them. The sample records some 77,000 clones, approximately 79% being singletons. Antigen-specific CD4+ T cells were expanded (with viral peptide pools) by the ViraFEST assay ahead of sequencing. Following culture for about ten days, CD4+ T cells were isolated. Vaccine recipients had no previous SARS-CoV-2 infection; their nucleocapsid antibodies were negative. Cells had half their medium changed to IL-2 medium on days 3 and 7. This sequence originates from a human donor who received a COVID-19 vaccine. The sample here was CD4+ T cells from PBMCs cultured with HCoV-OC43 spike peptides, taken before COVID-19 vaccination. Sample subset: HCoV-OC43 spike overlapping peptide pool stimulation.

The CDR3: CASSSRDNSPLHF. The CDR3 nucleotides are TGTGCCAGCAGTTCACGGGATAATTCACCCCTCCACTTT. The V and J genes are TRBV2 and TRBJ1-6; D remains ambiguous. The V and J ends lost 5 bases and 5 bases respectively, with 7 bases between them. This CDR3 is 13 amino acids long. Looked up from germline, CDR1 is SNHLY and CDR2 is FYNNEI.